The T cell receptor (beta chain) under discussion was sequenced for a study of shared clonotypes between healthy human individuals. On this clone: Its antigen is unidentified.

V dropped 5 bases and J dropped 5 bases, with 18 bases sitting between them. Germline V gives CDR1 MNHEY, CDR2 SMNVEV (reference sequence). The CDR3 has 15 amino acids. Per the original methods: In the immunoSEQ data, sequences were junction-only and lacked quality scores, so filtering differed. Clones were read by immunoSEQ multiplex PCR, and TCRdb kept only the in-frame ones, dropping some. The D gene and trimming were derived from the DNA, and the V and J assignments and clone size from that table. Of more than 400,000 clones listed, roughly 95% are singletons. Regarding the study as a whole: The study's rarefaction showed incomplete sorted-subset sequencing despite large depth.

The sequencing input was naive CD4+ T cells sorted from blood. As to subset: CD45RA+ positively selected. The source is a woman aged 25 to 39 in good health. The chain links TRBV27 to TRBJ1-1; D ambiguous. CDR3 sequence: CASSLQRSQRTEAFF. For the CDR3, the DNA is TGTGCCAGCAGTCTCCAGAGGTCACAGAGAACTGAAGCTTTCTTT.